Included here is one T cell receptor (beta chain) sequence, with context. Its target is not known. The data derive from a study of immune evolution from preneoplasia to lung adenocarcinoma. Study as a whole: HLA loss of heterozygosity: roughly 7.5% AIS, 15% MIA, about 32% ADC, none AAH.

Notes on the study in general: Normal lung had the highest top T cell clone frequencies. T cell clonality was higher in KRAS-mutant than EGFR-mutant or wild-type nodules. Normal lung had highest clonality; later lesions appeared denser, more diverse.

Repertoires were generated with immunoSEQ multiplex PCR, while TCRdb's copy carries only in-frame clones and drops some. The sample has some 2,300 clones; approximately 80% are singletons. Germline lookup yields CDR1 SEHNR and CDR2 FQNEAQ (reference sequence). The CDR3 covers 14 residues. Trimming pared 2 bases from V and 7 bases from J, leaving 11 bases between. This chain joins TRBV7-9 and TRBJ2-2, with D perhaps TRBD2 (5 bases). The sequence was collected from a person aged 55-85 years with invasive lung adenocarcinoma. Material for sequencing was FFPE invasive lung adenocarcinoma tissue. This CDR3 is CASSLSLDGGELFF. DNA of the CDR3: TGTGCCAGCAGCTTATCACTAGATGGCGGGGAGCTGTTTTTT.